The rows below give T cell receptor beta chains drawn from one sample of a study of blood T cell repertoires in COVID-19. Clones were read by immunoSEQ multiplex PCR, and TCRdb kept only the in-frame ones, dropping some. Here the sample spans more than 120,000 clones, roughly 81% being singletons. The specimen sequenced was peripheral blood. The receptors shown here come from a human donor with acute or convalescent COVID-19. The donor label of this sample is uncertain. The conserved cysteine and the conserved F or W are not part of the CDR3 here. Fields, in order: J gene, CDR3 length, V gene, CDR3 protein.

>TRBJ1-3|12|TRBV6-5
ASSYPGGGNTIY
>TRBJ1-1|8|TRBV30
ASGNTEAF
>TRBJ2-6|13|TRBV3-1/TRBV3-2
ASRSTGAGANVLT
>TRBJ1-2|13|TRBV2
ASRPRGWDRYGYT
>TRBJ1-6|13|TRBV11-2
ASSSQTGISSPLH
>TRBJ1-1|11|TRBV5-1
ASSLEGGTEAF
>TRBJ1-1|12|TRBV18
ASSPQQVNTEAF
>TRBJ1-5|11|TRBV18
ASSPPGGQPQH
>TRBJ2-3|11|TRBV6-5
ASRPGGTDTQY
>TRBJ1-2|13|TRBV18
ASSPFGGGSVGYT
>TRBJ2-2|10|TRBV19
ASGQWTGELF
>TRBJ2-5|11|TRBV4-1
ASSQGRGETQY
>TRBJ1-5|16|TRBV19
ASSITPPGLYSNQPQH
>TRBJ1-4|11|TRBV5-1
ASSRDRNEKLF
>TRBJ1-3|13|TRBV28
ASSFLSGGGNTIY
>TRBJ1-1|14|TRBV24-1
ATSEGGQGDRTEAF
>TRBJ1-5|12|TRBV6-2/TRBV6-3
ASSYFGVPQPQH
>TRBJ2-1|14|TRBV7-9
ASRQPGTGVLDEQF
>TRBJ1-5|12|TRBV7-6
ASGQGGFNQPQH
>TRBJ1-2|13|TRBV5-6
ASSRRGTGNYGYT
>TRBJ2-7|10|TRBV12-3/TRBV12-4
ASSLGQYEQY
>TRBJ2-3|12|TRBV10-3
AISPGTGEDTQY
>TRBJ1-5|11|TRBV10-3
AISPTGDQPQH
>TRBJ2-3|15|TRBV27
ASSLDSGRAETDTQY
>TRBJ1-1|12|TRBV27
ASSLSGGRTEAF
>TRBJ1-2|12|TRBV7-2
ASSLVGGDYGYT
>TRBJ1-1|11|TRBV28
ASHRGLTTEAF
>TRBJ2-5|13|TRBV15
ATSRGSAGEETQY
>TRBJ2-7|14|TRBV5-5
ASSLAPGQGNYEQY
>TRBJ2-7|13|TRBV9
ASSEGQVAIYEQY
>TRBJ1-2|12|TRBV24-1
ATSTYDRNYGYT
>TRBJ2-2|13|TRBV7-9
ASSRGTSGTGELF
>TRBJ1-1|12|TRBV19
ASSSGTGPMRAF
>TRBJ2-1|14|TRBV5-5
ASSLVQTIMNNEQF
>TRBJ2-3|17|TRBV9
ASSPRAPPSGGSADTQY